This entry lists 27 T cell receptor beta chains sequenced from one sample in a study of technical replicates of blood from a handful of donors. Clones were sequenced by immunoSEQ multiplex PCR, and TCRdb holds only the in-frame ones, with some missing. The sample lists fewer than 90,000 clones; about 92% were seen once. Source material: T cells isolated from PBMCs. All receptors derive from a human donor in good health.

The chain couples TRBV27 to TRBJ1-2, with 9 bases that match TRBD1. The CDR3 spans 15 residues. CDR1 and CDR2 from the germline V gene are MNHEY and SMNVEV (reference sequence). The junction had 8 bases not matched to a gene; V was cut back by 4 bases and J by 5 bases. CDR3 in DNA: TGTGCCAGCAGTTCGACCGGACAGGGGATGTATGGCTACACCTTC. It specifies CASSSTGQGMYGYTF.

V and J are TRBV28 and TRBJ1-2; 7 bases agree with TRBD1. The CDR3 is 14 residues long. Germline CDR1 is MDHEN and CDR2 is SYDVKM. Germline trimming cut 5 bases from V and 4 bases from J; bases unmatched to any gene: 7. For the CDR3, the DNA is TGTGCCAGCAGTAGACAGGGCGTAGCCTATGGCTACACCTTC. This codes for CASSRQGVAYGYTF.

This clone was detected a few times. This rearrangement joins TRBV6-4 to TRBJ1-1; a possible D gene is TRBD1 (6 bases). The CDR3 has 14 amino acids. Germline CDR1 MRHNA, CDR2 SNTAGT. The V and J ends lost 5 bases and 3 bases respectively, with 13 bases between them. In DNA form, the CDR3 reads TGTGCCAGCAGTCTCACCAGGGGAGACACTGAAGCTTTCTTT. This codes for CASSLTRGDTEAFF.

This clone is a singleton in its sample. The gene calls are TRBV19 and TRBJ1-6; 9 bases are shared with TRBD1. The CDR3 has 13 amino acids. V shed 6 bases and J 10 bases; nucleotides not matched to a gene: 4. CDR1 LNHDA and CDR2 SQIVND come from the germline V gene (reference sequence). DNA of the CDR3: TGTGCCAGTAGGAGGGACAGGGAGTCACCCCTCCACTTT. Translation gives CASRRDRESPLHF.

This chain links TRBV6-4 with TRBJ1-1; D may be TRBD1 (6 bases). With 5 bases removed from V and 0 bases from J, the gap between germline ends came to 10 bases. Germline lookup yields CDR1 MRHNA and CDR2 SNTAGT. This CDR3 has 14 amino acids. Here the CDR3 DNA reads TGTGCCAGCAGTTTGGACAGTATGAACACTGAAGCTTTCTTT. It encodes CASSLDSMNTEAFF.

V usage is TRBV27 and J usage is TRBJ2-7; TRBD2 is a possible D gene (6 bases). The germline CDR1 and CDR2 sequences are MNHEY and SMNVEV (reference sequence). The CDR3 is 16 residues long. With 2 bases removed from V and 0 bases from J, the gap between germline ends came to 14 bases. Here the CDR3 DNA reads TGTGCCAGCAGTTTAATTTGGGGGGAAAACTCCTACGAGCAGTACTTC. This gives the protein CASSLIWGENSYEQYF.

The chain carries TRBV6-5 and TRBJ1-3; the D is unclear. Germline V gives CDR1 MNHEY, CDR2 SVGAGI. This CDR3 is 15 amino acids long. V lost 6 bases to trimming and J lost 0 bases, with 12 bases between them. CDR3 region: CASSGTTHSGNTIYF. CDR3 bases: TGTGCCAGCAGCGGAACTACCCACTCTGGAAACACCATATATTTT.

The rearrangement uses TRBV5-4 and TRBJ1-1; no reliable D call. V was shortened by 4 bases and J by 1 base, with 8 bases between the two germline ends. Germline-derived CDR1 and CDR2 are SGHNT and YYREEE (reference sequence). This CDR3 is 13 amino acids long. The DNA of the CDR3 is TGTGCCAGCAGCGTATCCAGGAACACTGAAGCTTTCTTT. Translated: CASSVSRNTEAFF.

The chain uses TRBV19 and TRBJ1-4; D not certain. Deletions cut 4 bases from V and 0 bases from J, with 12 bases between. The germline gives CDR1 LNHDA, CDR2 SQIVND (reference sequence). The CDR3 contains 16 residues. The CDR3 DNA reads TGTGCCAGTAGTACCACCCGCCTATCAACTAATGAAAAACTGTTTTTT. Translation: CASSTTRLSTNEKLFF.

The chain recombines TRBV7-9 with TRBJ2-7; D is perhaps TRBD2 (5 bases). The V end lost 3 bases, the J end lost 8 bases, and 17 bases lay between the germline ends. Germline-derived CDR1 and CDR2 are SEHNR and FQNEAQ (reference sequence). This CDR3 is 14 amino acids long. For the CDR3, the DNA is TGTGCCAGCAGCTTGAGCGGTATACTCGATCAGCAGTACTTC. It specifies CASSLSGILDQQYF. Based on the CDR3 plus reference TRBV7-9 and TRBJ2-7, the full variable domain is DTGVSQNPRHKITKRGQNVTFRCDPISEHNRLYWYRQTLGQGPEFLTYFQNEAQLEKSRLLSDRFSAERPKGSFSTLEIQRTEQGDSAMYLCASSLSGILDQQYFGPGTRLTVT.

As DNA, the CDR3 is TGTGCCAGCAGCGTAGGGGGCGGGGGGGTTCATGAGCAGTTCTTC. Its translation: CASSVGGGGVHEQFF. This chain connects TRBV9 to TRBJ2-1; 9 nucleotides align to TRBD2. The V segment lost 0 bases and the J segment 8 bases; nucleotides outside the gene matches: 6. The germline V gene has CDR1 SGDLS and CDR2 YYNGEE. There are 15 residues in the CDR3.

V usage is TRBV29-1 and J usage is TRBJ2-2; no definite D call. Germline loops: CDR1 SQVTM, CDR2 ANQGSEA. The V end was cut by 4 bases, the J end by 2 bases, with 8 bases between. This CDR3 is built from 13 residues. CDR3 bases: TGCAGCGTTGCTCACACCAACACCGGGGAGCTGTTTTTT. It is translated as CSVAHTNTGELFF.

Only one count was recorded for this clone. This chain links TRBV19 with TRBJ2-5; TRBD2 matches 12 bases. Germline-derived CDR1 and CDR2 are LNHDA and SQIVND (reference sequence). V trimming: 4 bases; J trimming: 13 bases; junction bases outside the gene matches: 7. CDR3 length: 13 amino acids. The CDR3 DNA follows: TGTGCCAGTAGTACCGGGACTAGCGGGCCACGGTACTTC. Its protein is CASSTGTSGPRYF.

The chain employs TRBV5-1 and TRBJ2-7; the D gene is possibly TRBD2 (5 bases). The germline V and J ends were trimmed by 4 bases and 0 bases, with 14 bases remaining between them. There are 15 residues in the CDR3. Per the germline V gene, CDR1 is SGHRS and CDR2 is YFSETQ. The CDR3 DNA reads TGCGCCAGCAGCCTACATGCCGGACTCTCCTACGAGCAGTACTTC. Encoded protein: CASSLHAGLSYEQYF. Together with reference TRBV5-1 and TRBJ2-7, the CDR3 gives the full variable domain: KAGVTQTPRYLIKTRGQQVTLSCSPISGHRSVSWYQQTPGQGLQFLFEYFSETQRNKGNFPGRFSGRQFSNSRSEMNVSTLELGDSALYLCASSLHAGLSYEQYFGPGTRLTVT.

The chain recombines TRBV6-1 with TRBJ2-1; D ambiguous. The CDR3 loop spans 14 amino acids. The germline CDR1 and CDR2 sequences are MNHNS and SASEGT. Trimming shortened V by 3 bases and J by 3 bases, and 9 bases separated the two germline ends. The CDR3: CASSDLENYNEQFF. As DNA, the CDR3 is TGTGCCAGCAGTGACCTAGAGAACTACAATGAGCAGTTCTTC.

The genes are TRBV4-1 and TRBJ2-7, with 8 bases lining up with TRBD2. This CDR3 spans 16 amino acids. Germline V CDR1 and CDR2: MGHRA, YSYEKL. V lost 4 bases and J lost 3; bases outside the gene matches: 11. CDR3 in amino acids: CASSPLGGGGNYEQYF. CDR3 bases: TGCGCCAGCAGCCCGTTAGGCGGCGGGGGGAACTACGAGCAGTACTTC.

V usage is TRBV27 and J usage is TRBJ2-7; TRBD2 agrees at 13 bases. The ends lost 1 base at V and 6 bases at J; junction bases unmatched: 3. The CDR3 runs to 15 residues. Germline V lookup: CDR1 MNHEY, CDR2 SMNVEV (reference sequence). CDR3 sequence: CASSLLGTSGTEQYF. CDR3 coding DNA: TGTGCCAGCAGTTTATTGGGGACTAGCGGGACCGAGCAGTACTTC.

The rearrangement links TRBV5-1 to TRBJ1-3; 8 bases are shared with TRBD1. This CDR3 has 16 residues. J was trimmed by 3 bases and V by 2 bases; bases with no gene match: 7. Germline V lookup: CDR1 SGHRS, CDR2 YFSETQ. The CDR3 reads CASSFGQGFDGNTIYF. The CDR3 region has the DNA TGCGCCAGCAGCTTCGGACAGGGATTTGATGGAAACACCATATATTTT. Looking up the rest from reference TRBV5-1 and TRBJ1-3 gives the full variable domain: KAGVTQTPRYLIKTRGQQVTLSCSPISGHRSVSWYQQTPGQGLQFLFEYFSETQRNKGNFPGRFSGRQFSNSRSEMNVSTLELGDSALYLCASSFGQGFDGNTIYFGEGSWLTVV.

The genes are TRBV5-1 and TRBJ2-1; 11 nucleotides agree with TRBD2. J gave up 3 bases and V 4 bases, and 3 bases lay outside the gene matches. Germline CDR1 is SGHRS and CDR2 is YFSETQ. The CDR3 is 15 amino acids. CDR3 residues: CASSEGLADYNEQFF. The CDR3 DNA reads as TGCGCCAGCAGCGAGGGACTAGCGGACTACAATGAGCAGTTCTTC.

The gene calls are TRBV6-1 and TRBJ2-1; 7 bases match TRBD2. The CDR3 consists of 14 residues. Germline V lookup: CDR1 MNHNS, CDR2 SASEGT. V shed 2 bases and J 10 bases; nucleotides not matched to a gene: 8. In DNA form, the CDR3 reads TGTGCCAGCAGTGAATTACGCCGGGGGGACGAGCAGTTCTTC. Translating it yields CASSELRRGDEQFF.

The V gene is TRBV11-2, the J gene TRBJ1-1; 7 bases line up with TRBD1. This CDR3 has 16 residues. The ends lost 5 bases at V and 2 bases at J; junction bases unmatched: 11. Germline V gene sequence: CDR1 SGHAT, CDR2 FQNNGV. CDR3 DNA sequence: TGTGCCAGCAGCCAGAGGACAGGAGGGACAAACACTGAAGCTTTCTTT. This codes for CASSQRTGGTNTEAFF. Supplemented by reference TRBV11-2 and TRBJ1-1, the full variable domain reads EAGVAQSPRYKIIEKRQSVAFWCNPISGHATLYWYQQILGQGPKLLIQFQNNGVVDDSQLPKDRFSAERLKGVDSTLKIQPAKLEDSAVYLCASSQRTGGTNTEAFFGQGTRLTVV.

The rearrangement uses TRBV5-1 and TRBJ2-1; 10 positions agree with TRBD2. Germline V lookup: CDR1 SGHRS, CDR2 YFSETQ. The CDR3 runs 16 residues. The V segment lost 4 bases and the J segment 2 bases; nucleotides outside the gene matches: 6. Here the CDR3 DNA reads TGCGCCAGCAGCCTCGCCGGGACTAGCGCCTACAATGAGCAGTTCTTC. Amino acids: CASSLAGTSAYNEQFF.

The chain employs TRBV4-1 and TRBJ2-2, with D possibly TRBD2 on 5 matching bases. V lost 1 base and J 1 base, leaving 13 bases between the germline ends. CDR3 length: 17 amino acids. Germline V lookup: CDR1 MGHRA, CDR2 YSYEKL. CDR3 coding DNA: TGCGCCAGCAGCCAAGGAGGGTCTAGATTGAACACCGGGGAGCTGTTTTTT. Its translation: CASSQGGSRLNTGELFF.

The chain has TRBV28 and TRBJ2-3; 11 bases map to TRBD1. This CDR3 region has 13 residues. Per the germline V gene, CDR1 is MDHEN and CDR2 is SYDVKM. V was clipped by 5 bases and J by 8 bases; unmatched bases: 3. The CDR3 reads CASSPGTGGTQYF. The DNA for the CDR3 is TGTGCCAGCAGTCCAGGGACAGGGGGTACGCAGTATTTT.

The V and J genes are TRBV6-5 and TRBJ2-1, with a weak D call TRBD1 (6 bases). The CDR3 is made up of 13 amino acids. Germline V gene data show CDR1 as MNHEY and CDR2 as SVGAGI. V was shortened by 3 bases and J by 7 bases, with 10 bases between the two germline ends. The CDR3 region is CASSYGRGNEQFF. CDR3 bases: TGTGCCAGCAGTTATGGTAGGGGGAATGAGCAGTTCTTC.

The chain combines TRBV5-1 with TRBJ2-3; TRBD1 might be the D (5 bases). The CDR3 length is 14 residues. Germline V gene lookup returns CDR1 SGHRS and CDR2 YFSETQ. Trimming cost V 0 bases and J 5 bases, with 10 bases left between them. CDR3 sequence reads: CASSLAIREDTQYF. The CDR3 DNA reads as TGCGCCAGCAGCTTGGCCATCAGGGAAGATACGCAGTATTTT.

V usage is TRBV2 and J usage is TRBJ1-1, with unresolved D. The CDR3 totals 15 residues. The V gene lost 6 bases and the J gene lost 1 base, with 15 bases spanning the gap. Germline-derived CDR1 and CDR2 are SNHLY and FYNNEI. The CDR3 region is CASRATMAENTEAFF. CDR3 DNA: TGTGCCAGCAGGGCTACTATGGCGGAGAACACTGAAGCTTTCTTT.